This T cell receptor beta chain stems from a study of T cell repertoires in cytomegalovirus infection. As for the study in general: It can be stated that public TCR beta signatures indicated CMV infection as well as a matching HLA type.

On this clonotype itself: Its antigen is still unknown.

One entry per CDR3 protein, called by TCRdb with MiXCR from the reads. Here the sample spans under 800,000 distinct CDR3 sequences, less than 25% being singletons. Study-wide points: HLA-C-restricted, CMV-specific TCR beta clonotypes were dominant ex vivo. Based on cumulative public TCR beta family frequency, carriers of CMV plus the relevant HLA were identified.

This CDR3 has 13 amino acids. V shed 2 bases and J shed 10 bases, with 12 bases lying between them. Per germline, CDR1 MNHEY and CDR2 SVGAGI. The source of this sequence is a human donor in good health (CMV status not recorded). Some clones in this sample may be carry-over from other donors' samples. The chain carries TRBV6-5 and TRBJ2-1, with a possible D match to TRBD2 (6 bases). Sequenced sample: CD8+ T cells from PBMCs. CDR3 amino acids: CASSYGGIGEQFF. The CDR3 nucleotides read TGTGCCAGCAGTTACGGGGGGATCGGCGAGCAGTTCTTC.